The entry that follows covers one T cell receptor (beta chain) sequence. Germline loops: CDR1 KGHSH, CDR2 LQKENI. V shed 1 base and J shed 1 base, with 13 bases lying between them. The CDR3 contains 16 residues. This specimen comes from a study of blood T cell repertoires in COVID-19. Whole-study context: Sites in the United States, Italy and Spain provided acute and convalescent COVID-19 samples. Sources were T cells, B-cell-depleted T cells, or PBMCs; the material itself was cDNA or gDNA.

Original processing notes: Nucleated cell number was recorded as an estimate derived from reference gene primer amplification. TCRdb's table, derived via immunoSEQ multiplex PCR, lists solely in-frame clones and lacks some. From that table come the V and J calls and clone size; the DNA was used to work out D and trimming. The sample holds about 170,000 clones, more than 70% seen once. This chain uses TRBV18 with TRBJ1-2; D is possibly TRBD1 (5 bases). The material sequenced was peripheral blood. This clonotype was sampled from an elderly woman with active or convalescent COVID-19. This chain's CDR3 is CASSPQRGRSNYGYTF. CDR3 DNA sequence: TGTGCCAGCTCACCACAGCGGGGCAGGAGTAACTATGGCTACACCTTC. Variable domain in full (rest from reference TRBV18 and TRBJ1-2): NAGVMQNPRHLVRRRGQEARLRCSPMKGHSHVYWYRQLPEEGLKFMVYLQKENIIDESGMPKERFSAEFPKEGPSILRIQQVVRGDSAAYFCASSPQRGRSNYGYTFGSGTRLTVV.